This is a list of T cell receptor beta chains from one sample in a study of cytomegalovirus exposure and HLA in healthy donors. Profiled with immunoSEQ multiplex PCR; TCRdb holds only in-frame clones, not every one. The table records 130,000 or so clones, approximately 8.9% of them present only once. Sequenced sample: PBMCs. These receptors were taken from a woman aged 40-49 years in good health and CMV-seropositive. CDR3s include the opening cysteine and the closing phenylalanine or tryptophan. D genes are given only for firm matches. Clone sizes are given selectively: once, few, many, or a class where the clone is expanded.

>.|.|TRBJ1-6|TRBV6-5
TGTGCCAGCAGTTACAAGGGGACTGATTCACCCCTCCACTTT
CASSYKGTDSPLHF
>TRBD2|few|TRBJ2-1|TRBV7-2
TGTGCCAGCAGCTTAGCCACTAGCGGGGGAAGCTCCTACAATGAGCAGTTCTTC
CASSLATSGGSSYNEQFF
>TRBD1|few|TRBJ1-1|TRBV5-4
TGTGCCAGCACTAGGTCAACCACAGGGGGCAGTGAAGCTTTCTTT
CASTRSTTGGSEAFF
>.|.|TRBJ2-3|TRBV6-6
TGTGCCAGCAGTTACTCTCGAGATACGCAGTATTTT
CASSYSRDTQYF
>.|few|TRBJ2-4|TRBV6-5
TGTGCCAGCAGCCCCAGAATGGTCGAAAACATTCAGTACTTC
CASSPRMVENIQYF
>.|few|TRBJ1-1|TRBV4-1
TGCGCCAGCAGCCAAGACAGGGAAGCTTTCTTT
CASSQDREAFF
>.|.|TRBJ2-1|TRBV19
TGTGCCAGTAGCACAGGGATGTCCTACAATGAGCAGTTCTTC
CASSTGMSYNEQFF
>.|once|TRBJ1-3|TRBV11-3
TGTGCCAGCAGCTCCAGGGTTGCGGCTGGAAACACCATATATTTT
CASSSRVAAGNTIYF
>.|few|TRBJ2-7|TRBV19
TGTGCCAGTAGTATAGATCGTCGGCAGGTCGAGCAGTACTTC
CASSIDRRQVEQYF
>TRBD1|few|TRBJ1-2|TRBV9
TGTGCCAGCAGCGTACAGGGGGCGTGGGGCTACACCTTC
CASSVQGAWGYTF
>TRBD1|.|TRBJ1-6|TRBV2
TGTGCCAGCCGGGACAGGGGGCTCGGTAATTCACCCCTCCACTTT
CASRDRGLGNSPLHF
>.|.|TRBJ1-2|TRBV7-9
TGTGCCAGCAGCTTGGCTGACTATGGCTACACCTTC
CASSLADYGYTF
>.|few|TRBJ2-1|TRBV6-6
TGTGCCAGCGGGGCCGAAATTTACAATGAGCAGTTCTTC
CASGAEIYNEQFF
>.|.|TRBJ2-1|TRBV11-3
TGTGCCAGCAGCTTAGGAGGAACAGGACAGTACAATGAGCAGTTCTTC
CASSLGGTGQYNEQFF
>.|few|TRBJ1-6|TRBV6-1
TGTGCCAGCAGTGAAGGCAGGGCGTCTCTCTCTTATAATTCACCCCTCCACTTT
CASSEGRASLSYNSPLHF
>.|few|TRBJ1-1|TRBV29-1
TGCAGCGTAGGGAGCGTGAACACTGAAGCTTTCTTT
CSVGSVNTEAFF
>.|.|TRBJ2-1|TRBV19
TGTGCCAGTAGTATCCCTCGGCTTAGGGGCTACAATGAGCAGTTCTTC
CASSIPRLRGYNEQFF
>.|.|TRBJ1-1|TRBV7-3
TGTGCCAGCAGCTTAGGCCTGGAGGGAACTGAAGCTTTCTTT
CASSLGLEGTEAFF
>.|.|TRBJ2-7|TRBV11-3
TGTGCCAGCAGCCCCGGGACAGCCGGGGGCTACGAGCAGTACTTC
CASSPGTAGGYEQYF
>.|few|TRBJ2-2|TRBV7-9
TGTGCCAGCAGCCATAGGGGCAGCGCGAACACCGGGGAGCTGTTTTTT
CASSHRGSANTGELFF
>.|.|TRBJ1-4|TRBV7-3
TGTGCCAGCAGCTTAACCGGGAGCACTAATGAAAAACTGTTTTTT
CASSLTGSTNEKLFF
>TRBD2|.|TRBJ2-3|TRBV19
TGTGCCAGTAGTTTGACTAGCGGGGAGATAGATACGCAGTATTTT
CASSLTSGEIDTQYF
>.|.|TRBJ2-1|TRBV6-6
TGTGCCAGCAGCCCCAGACAGAGCTCCTACAATGAGCAGTTCTTC
CASSPRQSSYNEQFF
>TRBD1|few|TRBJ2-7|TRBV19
TGTGCCAGTAGTATCAAATTCCCTCAGCCGGGACAGGGGTACGAGCAGTACTTC
CASSIKFPQPGQGYEQYF
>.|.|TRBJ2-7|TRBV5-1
TGCGCCAGCAGCTTGGAGGCAGGGACTTACGAGCAGTACTTC
CASSLEAGTYEQYF
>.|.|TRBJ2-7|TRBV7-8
TGTGCCAGCAGCTTGGGAGGCGATGCCGACGAGCAGTACTTC
CASSLGGDADEQYF
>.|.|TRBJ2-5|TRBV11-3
TGTGCCAGCAGCCCCTCTAGAGAGACCCAGTACTTC
CASSPSRETQYF
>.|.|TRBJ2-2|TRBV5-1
TGCGCCAGCAGCTTGTCCAGTGCGAACACCGGGGAGCTGTTTTTT
CASSLSSANTGELFF
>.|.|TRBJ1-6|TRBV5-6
TGTGCCAGCAGCTTGGAGGCGAGGGATTCACCCCTCCACTTT
CASSLEARDSPLHF
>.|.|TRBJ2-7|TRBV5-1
TGCGCCAGCAGCTCTACCCACGGGAAAGTTCTTGAGCAGTACTTC
CASSSTHGKVLEQYF
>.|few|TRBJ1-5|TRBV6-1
TGTGCCAGCAGGACTACTTGGGGTCAGCCCCAGCATTTT
CASRTTWGQPQHF
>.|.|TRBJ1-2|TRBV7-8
TGTGCCAGCAGCTTAGATTCAGGGACTCGTGGCTACACCTTC
CASSLDSGTRGYTF
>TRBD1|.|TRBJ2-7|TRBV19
TGTGCCAGTAGTATTAGGGACAGATCCTACGAGCAGTACTTC
CASSIRDRSYEQYF
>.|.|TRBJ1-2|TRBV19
TGTGCCAGTAGCACCCACATCCAGGGCGGCTATGGCTACACCTTC
CASSTHIQGGYGYTF
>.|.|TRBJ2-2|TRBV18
TGTGCCAGCTCACCACCGGACAGCACCGGGGAGCTGTTTTTT
CASSPPDSTGELFF
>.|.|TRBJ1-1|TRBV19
TGTGCCACCCGCGTCTTCGCGGGAGAGGCTGAAGCTTTCTTT
CATRVFAGEAEAFF
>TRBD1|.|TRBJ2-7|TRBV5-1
TGCGCCAGCAGCCCAGAGACAGGGATATCCTACGAGCAGTACTTC
CASSPETGISYEQYF
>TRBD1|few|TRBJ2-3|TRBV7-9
TGTGCCAGCAGCTTCGGGGGACAGGGAACAGATACGCAGTATTTT
CASSFGGQGTDTQYF
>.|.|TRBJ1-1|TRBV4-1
TGCGCCAGCAGGAACAGGGCCATGAACACTGAAGCTTTCTTT
CASRNRAMNTEAFF
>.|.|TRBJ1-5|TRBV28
TGTGCCAGCAGTGAAAGCAGGGAGGGTCAGCCCCAGCATTTT
CASSESREGQPQHF
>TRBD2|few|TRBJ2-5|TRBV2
TGTGCCAGCATTATCGGGGGGGAGGGCCCGACCCAGTACTTC
CASIIGGEGPTQYF
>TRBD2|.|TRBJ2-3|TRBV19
TGTGCCAGTAGTAGATTTAGCGGGGGCTCCTCAGATACGCAGTATTTT
CASSRFSGGSSDTQYF
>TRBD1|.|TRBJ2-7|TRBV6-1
TGTGCCAGCAGTGTGTGGGGACAGGGATCCTACGAGCAGTACTTC
CASSVWGQGSYEQYF
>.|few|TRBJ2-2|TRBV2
TGTGCCAGCAGTGAGACACCGCCAGGGCAAACCGGGGAGCTGTTTTTT
CASSETPPGQTGELFF
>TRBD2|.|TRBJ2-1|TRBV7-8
TGTGCCAGCAGCTTAGGGAGCGGGACTGAGCAGTTCTTC
CASSLGSGTEQFF
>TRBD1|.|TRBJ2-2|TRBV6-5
TGTGCCAGCAGGGTGGACAGGGGTGCCGGGGAGCTGTTTTTT
CASRVDRGAGELFF
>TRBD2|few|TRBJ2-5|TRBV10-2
TGCGCCAGCAGTCCGGCGGGGGTAGGGGAGACCCAGTACTTC
CASSPAGVGETQYF
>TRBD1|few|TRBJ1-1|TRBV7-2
TGTGCCAGCAGAGTACAGGGGGCGCCCACTGAAGCTTTCTTT
CASRVQGAPTEAFF
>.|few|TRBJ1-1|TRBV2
TGTGCCAGCAGTGCGGGCCGGGAGTGGACTGAAGCTTTCTTT
CASSAGREWTEAFF
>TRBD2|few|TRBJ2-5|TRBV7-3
TGTGCCAGCAGCTCATTGGTGGGACTAGCGGGGGCGCAAGAGACCCAGTACTTC
CASSSLVGLAGAQETQYF
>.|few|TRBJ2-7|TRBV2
TGTGCCAGCAGTCCCGGGACTCCCTACGAGCAGTACTTC
CASSPGTPYEQYF
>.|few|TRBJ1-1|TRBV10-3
TGTGCCATCAGTAGCCCAGGGGCGCAAAACACTGAAGCTTTCTTT
CAISSPGAQNTEAFF
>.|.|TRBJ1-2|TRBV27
TGTGCCAGCAGTTTAAATAACAGGGTACGTGGCTACACCTTC
CASSLNNRVRGYTF
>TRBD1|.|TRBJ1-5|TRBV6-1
TGTGCCAGCAGTGAAGCGGTCCGGACAGGTTCATTTCAGCCCCAGCATTTT
CASSEAVRTGSFQPQHF